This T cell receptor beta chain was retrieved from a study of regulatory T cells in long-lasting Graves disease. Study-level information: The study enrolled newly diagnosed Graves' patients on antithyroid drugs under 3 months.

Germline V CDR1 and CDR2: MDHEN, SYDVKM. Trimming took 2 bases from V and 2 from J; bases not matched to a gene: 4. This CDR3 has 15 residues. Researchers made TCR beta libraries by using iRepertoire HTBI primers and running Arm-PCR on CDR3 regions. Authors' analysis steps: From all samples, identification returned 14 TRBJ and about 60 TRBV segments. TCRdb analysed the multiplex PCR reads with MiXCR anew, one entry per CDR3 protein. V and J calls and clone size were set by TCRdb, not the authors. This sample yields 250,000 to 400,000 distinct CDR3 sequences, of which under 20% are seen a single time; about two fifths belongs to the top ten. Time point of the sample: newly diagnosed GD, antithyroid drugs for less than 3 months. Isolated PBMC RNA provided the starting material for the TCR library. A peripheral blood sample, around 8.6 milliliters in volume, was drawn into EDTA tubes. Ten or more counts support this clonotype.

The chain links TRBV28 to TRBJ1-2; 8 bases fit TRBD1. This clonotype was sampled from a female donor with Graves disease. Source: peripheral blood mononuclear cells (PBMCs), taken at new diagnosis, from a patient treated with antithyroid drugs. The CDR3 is CASSLLTGANYGYTF. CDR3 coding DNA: TGTGCCAGCAGTTTACTGACAGGGGCAAACTATGGCTACACCTTC.